The clone carrying this T cell receptor beta chain appeared a few times. The sample comes from a study of T cells in tuberculosis. Clones were read by immunoSEQ multiplex PCR, and TCRdb kept only the in-frame ones, dropping some. In the table there are around 35,000 clones, around 90% of which are singletons. Sample time point: new active TB diagnosis, blood taken before or within 7 days of starting treatment. The CDR3 contains 14 residues. The germline CDR1 and CDR2 sequences are SGDLS and YYNGEE. The ends were cut back, 4 bases at V and 1 base at J, with 11 bases in the middle. Here the sequenced sample was PBMCs, taken at tuberculosis diagnosis. The source is an adult with tuberculosis. This chain connects TRBV9 to TRBJ1-1, with D perhaps TRBD1 (5 bases). This CDR3 reads CASSLDTGNTEAFF. As DNA, the CDR3 is TGTGCCAGCAGCCTAGATACAGGGAACACTGAAGCTTTCTTT.